Shown below are 5 T cell receptor beta chains from a single sample sequenced in a study of Graves' ophthalmopathy and Graves' hyperthyroidism. The study amplified TCR beta CDR3 regions using RNA transcripts. Second-round multiplex PCR followed a first-round RT-PCR using HTBI primers. TCRdb recomputed calls from the multiplex PCR reads with MiXCR, one row per CDR3 protein. Here the sample spans almost 400,000 distinct CDR3 sequences, around 16% being singletons. The sequenced sample was peripheral blood. The receptors were gathered from a woman under 30 with Graves' ophthalmopathy.

This clonotype was found many times. The chain has TRBV14 and TRBJ1-2; D unresolved. Deletions cut 0 bases from V and 2 bases from J, with 7 bases between. Germline-derived CDR1 and CDR2 are SGHDN and FVKESK. This CDR3 region has 14 residues. CDR3 in amino acids: CASSQDRQNYGYTF. For the CDR3, the DNA is TGTGCCAGCAGCCAAGATCGCCAGAACTATGGCTACACCTTC.

V is TRBV6-4 and J is TRBJ2-5, with 8 bases aligning to TRBD2. The germline gives CDR1 MRHNA, CDR2 SNTAGT. CDR3 size: 14 residues. With V trimmed by 5 bases and J by 3 bases, 5 bases remained unmatched. This CDR3 is CASSRGTREETQYF. Written as DNA, the CDR3 is TGTGCCAGCAGTCGCGGGACTAGGGAAGAGACCCAGTACTTC.

In its sample, this clonotype was seen many times. This rearrangement joins TRBV12-3 or TRBV12-4 to TRBJ1-6; D is possibly TRBD1 (5 bases). This CDR3 contains 18 residues. V was clipped by 3 bases and J by 0 bases, with 15 bases between them. CDR3 sequence (DNA): TGTGCCAGCAGTTTGGGGCGTGGATTAAGCTCCTATAATTCACCCCTCCACTTT. It yields the protein CASSLGRGLSSYNSPLHF.

This clonotype was seen repeatedly, ten times or more. The genes are TRBV7-9 and TRBJ2-7; 10 bases are a match to TRBD1. Unmatched junction bases numbered 11, after V lost 5 bases and J lost 7 bases. This CDR3 has 15 residues. Germline lookup yields CDR1 SEHNR and CDR2 FQNEAQ (reference sequence). CDR3 nucleotides: TGTGCCAGCAGCCCCCGGGACAGGGGAACGGGAGAGCAGTACTTC. This codes for CASSPRDRGTGEQYF.

This clonotype was observed a handful of times. The chain employs TRBV5-1 and TRBJ2-4, with D possibly matching TRBD1 (5 bases). The CDR3 sequence is 16 residues long. V gave up 0 bases and J gave up 0 bases, with 10 bases separating them. Per germline, CDR1 SGHRS and CDR2 YFSETQ. The CDR3 DNA sequence: TGCGCCAGCAGCTTGGCCCAGGACATAGCCAAAAACATTCAGTACTTC. Translated: CASSLAQDIAKNIQYF.